The source of this T cell receptor (beta chain) is a study of T cells in Graves' hyperthyroidism and ophthalmopathy (dated by TCRdb to between 2017 and 2020). For context, the study as a whole: Peripheral blood was sampled at the time of initial diagnosis, prior to any treatment. To identify distinguishing TCR V-J signatures, a discovery cohort of around 100 patients was used, comprising fewer than 45 with Graves' ophthalmopathy and 57 with stable Graves' hyperthyroidism. An independent validation cohort of around 19 hyperthyroidism patients and roughly 16 patients who later progressed to ophthalmopathy tested prospective prediction of ophthalmopathy. The roughly 90 discovery patients were divided at random into training and test sets in a 7:3 ratio. Thyroid tissue and blood T-cell repertoires from six Graves' hyperthyroidism patients were also compared in the study. Once sampling was done, hyperthyroidism patients were given methimazole at a starting dose of 30 mg daily, whereas ophthalmopathy patients were given high-dose intravenous methylprednisolone. The paper describes TCR Vbeta CDR3 sequencing of 140 or so peripheral blood samples, made up of some 40 ophthalmopathy patients, approximately 73 hyperthyroidism patients and roughly 17 progressor patients. The paper as a whole reports these results and caveats: In validation, the model predicted progression to ophthalmopathy with around 71% sensitivity and approximately 74% specificity, a median of around 6.6 months before onset. In cross-validation, a model built on a 13 V-J signature told ophthalmopathy apart from stable hyperthyroidism with 87.88% sensitivity and around 81% specificity, and in testing the same model reached 80%/75%. No statistical method was used to fix the sample size in advance, and group allocation was not hidden from the investigators. Most expanded thyroid clonotypes (frequency above 0.001) were also found in blood, which suggests that blood repertoires may mirror thyroid immune responses.

This clonotype was seen at least ten times. What antigen it recognizes has not been identified. Qualities for individual bases were not recorded, and no much larger clone is one base off. V is reduced by 4 bases and J by 3 bases, leaving a spacing of 15 bases between them. The CDR3, cysteine through phenylalanine, is 14 amino acids long. Just CDR3 DNA is preserved here, 42 bases in frame from base 1. The germline V gene (reference sequence) supplies CDR1 DFQATT and CDR2 SNEGSKA. Moderately to severely active disease, a Clinical Activity Score of at least 3, a NOSPECS grade of at least 4, and a duration under 3 months were present in ophthalmopathy patients. Patients with uncontrolled infections, other autoimmune diseases, pregnancy or lactation were excluded. Diagnoses relied on clinical symptoms, serum thyroxine and TRAb, thyroid ultrasound and orbital computed tomography. Ficoll-Paque density gradient centrifugation was used to isolate PBMCs from around 10 ml of fresh peripheral blood. Trizol reagent was used to extract total RNA, and RNA quality was then checked on an Agilent 2100 Bioanalyzer.

The TCR beta CDR3 regions were amplified from the RNA transcripts. The first round of RT-PCR for the TCR CDR3 was performed with the HTBI primer set and the Qiagen OneStep RT-PCR kit. Libraries were constructed in a second round of multiplex PCR, after which size selection and purification were carried out. The libraries were sequenced on an Illumina HiSeq2000 using paired-end 100 bp reads. Turning to the authors' computational methods: Raw data were processed with SOAPnuke, discarding reads with adapters, uncalled bases, mean Phred below 15, or no exact constant-primer or identifier match. High-quality paired reads were merged using COPE v1.2.5, and each unique nucleotide sequence was defined as a clonotype. MiTCR v1.1 was used to align clonotypes to the IMGT TRBV, TRBD and TRBJ reference segments. The analysis was restricted to V-J combinations with a frequency above 0.0001, which together covered roughly 99% of the repertoires. A TCS score was defined as the ratio between F50 (clonal expansion) and ExV (chaos), using BLOSUM62-based TCRdist between CDR3 peptides within each V-J. Welch's t-statistics and random forest reduced just over 500 V-J features to 13, which were used in a naive Bayes classifier (R e1071). Through fastp at Q25 and MiXCR, TCRdb rebuilt clones from the public reads, retaining in-frame beta chains. Identical CDR3 protein sequences are pooled into one entry, listed with their most common genes and DNA. The V and J calls and clone size are TCRdb's, not the authors'. The sample profile shows nearly 600,000 distinct CDR3 sequences; about 14% of them were found once. The ten largest make up over 6% of the sample.

The chain is assembled from TRBV20-1 and TRBJ1-1, and TRBD1 may be the D gene, going by 5 matching bases. Material for sequencing was blood. The sequence was obtained from a woman aged 18-30 years with Graves' ophthalmopathy. The nucleotide sequence reads as follows: TGCAGTGCTACTCAACGGCGGGGGGACACTGAAGCTTTCTTT. It codes for CSATQRRGDTEAFF.